These T cell receptor beta chains were read from a single sample in a study of blood T cell repertoires in COVID-19. Using immunoSEQ multiplex PCR, the repertoire was profiled, and TCRdb retains in-frame clones only, with some absent. This sample has some 150,000 clones, with approximately 83% found just once. Sequencing was carried out using peripheral blood. The receptors were gathered from a human donor in a cohort sampled during active COVID-19. The CDR3 runs from the conserved cysteine through the conserved F or W. Fields, in order: CDR3 length, J gene, V gene, CDR3 protein.

15,TRBJ2-3,TRBV7-3,CASSLGLAGLDTQYF
13,TRBJ1-2,TRBV7-9,CASSRLGGGGYTF
14,TRBJ2-3,TRBV28,CATRLAGFTDTQYF
11,TRBJ2-7,TRBV6-5,CASSYSSMQYF
14,TRBJ1-2,TRBV7-9,CASSLVLGNYGYTF
16,TRBJ1-3,TRBV14,CASSQELRVSGNTIYF
16,TRBJ2-1,TRBV18,CASSPNLATVVNEQFF
15,TRBJ2-2,TRBV1,CTSSQDPQGAGELFF
16,TRBJ2-1,TRBV7-2,CASSLGGRAAVNEQFF
12,TRBJ1-1,TRBV6-6,CASTSQGIEAFF
12,TRBJ2-3,TRBV6-1,CASSEALNTQYF
15,TRBJ1-6,TRBV30,CAWTQTGANNSPLHF
15,TRBJ1-4,TRBV19,CASSIVTGGNEKLFF
14,TRBJ1-5,TRBV13,CASSKGGRDQPQHF
16,TRBJ2-3,TRBV5-5,CASSFRGGTSTDTQYF
16,TRBJ2-3,TRBV7-9,CASSFYGTSVTDTQYF
14,TRBJ2-2,TRBV6-1,CATQGQGYTGELFF
15,TRBJ1-5,TRBV2,CASSQQGLSNQPQHF
15,TRBJ2-1,TRBV2,CASSGRTSSYNEQFF
15,TRBJ1-4,TRBV27,CASSSGRGWGEKLFF
13,TRBJ1-5,TRBV10-3,CAISSDTLQPQHF
15,TRBJ2-5,TRBV19,CASSMGQGARETQYF
15,TRBJ2-1,TRBV3-1/TRBV3-2,CASSQDVAPHNEQFF
18,TRBJ2-2,TRBV3-1/TRBV3-2,CASSQDSWRGGDTGELFF
17,TRBJ1-2,TRBV19,CASRRDRGISTSYGYTF
15,TRBJ1-3,TRBV7-7,CASSLYSTPGNTIYF